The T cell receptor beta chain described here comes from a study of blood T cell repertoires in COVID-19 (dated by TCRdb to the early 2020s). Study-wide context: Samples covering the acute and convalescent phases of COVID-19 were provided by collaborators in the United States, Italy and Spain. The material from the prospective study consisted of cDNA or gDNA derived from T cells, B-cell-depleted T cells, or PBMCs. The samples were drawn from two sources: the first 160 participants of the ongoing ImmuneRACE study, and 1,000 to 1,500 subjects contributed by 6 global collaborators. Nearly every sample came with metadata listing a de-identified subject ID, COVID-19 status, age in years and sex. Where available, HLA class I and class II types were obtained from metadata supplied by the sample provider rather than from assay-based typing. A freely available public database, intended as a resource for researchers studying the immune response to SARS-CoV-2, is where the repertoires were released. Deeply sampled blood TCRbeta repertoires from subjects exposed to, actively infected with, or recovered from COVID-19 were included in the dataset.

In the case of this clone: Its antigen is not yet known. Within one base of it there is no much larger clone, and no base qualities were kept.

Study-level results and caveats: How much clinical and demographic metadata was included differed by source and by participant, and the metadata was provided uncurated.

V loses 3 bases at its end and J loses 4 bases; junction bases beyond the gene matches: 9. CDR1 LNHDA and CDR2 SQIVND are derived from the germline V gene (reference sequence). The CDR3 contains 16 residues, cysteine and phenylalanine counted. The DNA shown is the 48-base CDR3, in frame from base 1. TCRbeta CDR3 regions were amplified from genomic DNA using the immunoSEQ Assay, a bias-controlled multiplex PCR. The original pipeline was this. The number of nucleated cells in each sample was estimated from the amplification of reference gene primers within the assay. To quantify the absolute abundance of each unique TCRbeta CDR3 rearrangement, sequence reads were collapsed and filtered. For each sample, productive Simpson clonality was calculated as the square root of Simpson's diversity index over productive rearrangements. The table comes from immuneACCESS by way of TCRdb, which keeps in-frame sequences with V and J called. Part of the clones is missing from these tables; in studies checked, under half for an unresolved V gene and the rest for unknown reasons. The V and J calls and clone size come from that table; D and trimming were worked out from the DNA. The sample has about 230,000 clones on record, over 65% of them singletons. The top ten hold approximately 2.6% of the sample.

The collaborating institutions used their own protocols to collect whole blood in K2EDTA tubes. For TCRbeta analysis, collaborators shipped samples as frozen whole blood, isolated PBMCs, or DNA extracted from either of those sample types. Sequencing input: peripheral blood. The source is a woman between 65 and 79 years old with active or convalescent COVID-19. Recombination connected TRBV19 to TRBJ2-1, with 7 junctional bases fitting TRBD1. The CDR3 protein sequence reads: CASSIQQGPPYNEQFF. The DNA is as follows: TGTGCCAGTAGTATCCAACAGGGGCCCCCTTACAATGAGCAGTTCTTC.